This TCR beta chain originates from a study of chemoradiotherapy in HPV16-positive cancers. This table comes from immunoSEQ multiplex PCR, and its TCRdb copy is limited to in-frame clones, with some not included. The data contain some 27,000 clones, around 94% of them singletons. Study-wide results and limits: HPV-responsive T-cell expansion during chemoradiotherapy was linked to improved recurrence-free survival in HPV16-positive patients. Only two HPV16-positive patients supplied the functional HPV-specificity definition.

With regard to this clone: Its matching antigen is unknown. Other DNA sequences from this sample encode an identical CDR3 as well.

V was pared by 1 base and J by 3 bases, with 2 bases of the junction left unmatched. The CDR3 is 14 amino acids. Germline loops: CDR1 SGHTA, CDR2 FQGNSA. The sequence was collected from a human donor with HPV-associated anogenital cancer. The sample in question was blood, obtained from a patient who underwent chemoradiotherapy. The chain links TRBV7-2 to TRBJ1-2; 7 bases agree with TRBD1. CDR3 nucleotides: TGTGCCAGCAGCTTAGTCAGGGGGGACTATGGCTACACCTTC. It is translated as CASSLVRGDYGYTF.